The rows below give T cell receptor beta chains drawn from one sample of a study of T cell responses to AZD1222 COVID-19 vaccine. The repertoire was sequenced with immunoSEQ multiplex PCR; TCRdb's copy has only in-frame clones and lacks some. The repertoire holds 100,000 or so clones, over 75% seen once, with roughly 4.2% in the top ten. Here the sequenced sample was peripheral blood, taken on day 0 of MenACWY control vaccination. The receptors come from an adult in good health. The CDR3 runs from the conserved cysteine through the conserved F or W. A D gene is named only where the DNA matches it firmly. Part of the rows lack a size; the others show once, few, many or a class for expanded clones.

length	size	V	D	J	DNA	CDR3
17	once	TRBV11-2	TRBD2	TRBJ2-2	TGTGCCAGCAGCCCATTTTTACTAGCGGTAAACACCGGGGAGCTGTTTTTT	CASSPFLLAVNTGELFF
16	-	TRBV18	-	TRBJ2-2	TGTGCCAGCTCAGTACAGAGCTCCAGGGAACCCGGGGAGCTGTTTTTT	CASSVQSSREPGELFF
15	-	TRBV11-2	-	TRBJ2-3	TGTGCCAGCAGCTTTATGGCAGGGGGCACAGATACGCAGTATTTT	CASSFMAGGTDTQYF
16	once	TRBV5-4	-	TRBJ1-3	TGTGCCAGCAGCTTGGGAGGCAGATCCTCTGGAAACACCATATATTTT	CASSLGGRSSGNTIYF
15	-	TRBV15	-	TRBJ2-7	TGTGCCACCAGCAGAGAAGGAGGTGGAACCTACGAGCAGTACTTC	CATSREGGGTYEQYF
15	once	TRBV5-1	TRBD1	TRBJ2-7	TGCGCCAGCAGCCTCCAGGGGGCGGCGACAAGCGAGCAGTACTTC	CASSLQGAATSEQYF
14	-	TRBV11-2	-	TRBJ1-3	TGTGCCAGCAGCCCCAGCATGCCTGGAAACACCATATATTTT	CASSPSMPGNTIYF
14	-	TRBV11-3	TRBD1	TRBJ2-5	TGTGCCAGCAGCCCAGGGGACAGCCAAGAGACCCAGTACTTC	CASSPGDSQETQYF
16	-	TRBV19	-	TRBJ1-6	TGTGCCAGTAGTATAGCGACAGACGACTATAATTCACCCCTCCACTTT	CASSIATDDYNSPLHF
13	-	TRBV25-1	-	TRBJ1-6	TGTGCCAGCAGTGCAGGCACTAATTCACCCCTCCACTTT	CASSAGTNSPLHF
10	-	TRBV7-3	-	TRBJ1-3	TGTGCCAGCCTAAAAAACACCATATATTTT	CASLKNTIYF
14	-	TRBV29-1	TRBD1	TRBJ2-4	TGCAGCGTTTGGACAGGGCTAGCCAAAAACATTCAGTACTTC	CSVWTGLAKNIQYF
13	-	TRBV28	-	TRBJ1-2	TGTGCCAGCAGTTTTTCAGGGAACTATGGCTACACCTTC	CASSFSGNYGYTF
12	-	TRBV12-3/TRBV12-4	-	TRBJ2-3	TGTGCCAGCAGTTTAGGTGGCGATACGCAGTATTTT	CASSLGGDTQYF
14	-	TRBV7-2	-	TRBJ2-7	TGTGCCAGCAGCTTGGGGACGGGCCCTTACGAGCAGTACTTC	CASSLGTGPYEQYF
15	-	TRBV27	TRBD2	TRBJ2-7	TGTGCCAGCACCTTAGCGGGAGGCTTCTCCTACGAGCAGTACTTC	CASTLAGGFSYEQYF
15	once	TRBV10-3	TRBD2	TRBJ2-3	TGTGCCACCGAGGCTAGCGGGGGAGCCACAGATACGCAGTATTTT	CATEASGGATDTQYF
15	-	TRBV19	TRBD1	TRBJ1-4	TGTGCCAGTAGTCCTCAGGGGGTCGGAGGTGAAAAACTGTTTTTT	CASSPQGVGGEKLFF
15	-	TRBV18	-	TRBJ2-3	TGTGCCAGCTCACCGGGACACACTAGCACAGATACGCAGTATTTT	CASSPGHTSTDTQYF
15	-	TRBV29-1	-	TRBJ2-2	TGCAGCGTTTCTGGACCGTCTAGGGACACCGGGGAGCTGTTTTTT	CSVSGPSRDTGELFF
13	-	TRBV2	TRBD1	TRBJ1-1	TGTGCCAGCAGCTCACAGGGGCACACTGAAGCTTTCTTT	CASSSQGHTEAFF
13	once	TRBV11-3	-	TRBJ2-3	TGTGCCAGCAGCCAACAGGGAGGGGATACGCAGTATTTT	CASSQQGGDTQYF
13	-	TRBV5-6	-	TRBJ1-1	TGTGCCAGCAGCTTGAAGGTCGGGAGGGTAGCTTTCTTT	CASSLKVGRVAFF
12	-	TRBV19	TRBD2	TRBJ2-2	TGTGCCAGTAGCGCGGGGGGCGGGGAGCTGTTTTTT	CASSAGGGELFF
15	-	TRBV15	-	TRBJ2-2	TGTGCCACCAGCAAGGGACACGCGAACACCGGGGAGCTGTTTTTT	CATSKGHANTGELFF
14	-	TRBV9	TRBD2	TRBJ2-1	TGTGCCAGCAGCGTTAGCGGGTCCTCCAATGAGCAGTTCTTC	CASSVSGSSNEQFF
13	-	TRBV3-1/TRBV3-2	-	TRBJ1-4	TGTGCCACCGCCAGGGAGCCAGGAGAAAAACTGTTTTTT	CATAREPGEKLFF
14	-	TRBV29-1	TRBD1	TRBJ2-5	TGCAGCGCTGGAGACAGGGGGTCGTCAGAGACCCAGTACTTC	CSAGDRGSSETQYF
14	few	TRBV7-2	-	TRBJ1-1	TGTGCCAGCAGCGAAGGGACGGTGAACACTGAAGCTTTCTTT	CASSEGTVNTEAFF
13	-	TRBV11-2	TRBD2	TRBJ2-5	TGTGCCAGCAGCTTAGACGGGGAGGGGACCCAGTACTTC	CASSLDGEGTQYF
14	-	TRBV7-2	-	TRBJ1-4	TGTGCCAGCGGGGGGCCAGGGGCTAATGAAAAACTGTTTTTT	CASGGPGANEKLFF
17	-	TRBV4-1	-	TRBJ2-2	TGCGCCAGCAGCCAAGATAGGGGAAAAACGGCCACCGGGGAGCTGTTTTTT	CASSQDRGKTATGELFF
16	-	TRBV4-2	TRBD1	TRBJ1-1	TGTGCCAGCAGCCCCGTGGCGGGACAGATAAACACTGAAGCTTTCTTT	CASSPVAGQINTEAFF
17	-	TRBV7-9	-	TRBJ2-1	TGTGCCAGCAGCTTAGCTTTCAAGGCTAGCGTGCGCGGTGAGCAGTTCTTC	CASSLAFKASVRGEQFF
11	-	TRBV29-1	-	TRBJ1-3	TGCAGCACGAGGACGGAGTATACCATATATTTT	CSTRTEYTIYF
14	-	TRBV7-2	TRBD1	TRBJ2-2	TGTGCCAGCAGCAATACAGGGGGCACCGGGGAGCTGTTTTTT	CASSNTGGTGELFF
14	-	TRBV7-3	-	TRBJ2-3	TGTGCCAGCAGCTTGGACCGCAGCACAGATACGCAGTATTTT	CASSLDRSTDTQYF
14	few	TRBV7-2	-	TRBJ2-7	TGTGCCAGCAGCGCGACCGGGACGGCTAACGAGCAGTACTTC	CASSATGTANEQYF
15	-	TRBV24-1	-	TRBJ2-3	TGTGCCACCAGTGGTGCCCACAGAACCGCAGATACGCAGTATTTT	CATSGAHRTADTQYF
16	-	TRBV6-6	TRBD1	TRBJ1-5	TGTGCCAGCAGTACCCGGGACAGGGGATGGGGTCAGCCCCAGCATTTT	CASSTRDRGWGQPQHF
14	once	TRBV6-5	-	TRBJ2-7	TGTGCCAGCAGTTACTCGGCGACGGGTCCCCGTCAGTACTTC	CASSYSATGPRQYF
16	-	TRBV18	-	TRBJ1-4	TGTGCCAGCTCACCACAGGGCGGCATTACTAATGAAAAACTGTTTTTT	CASSPQGGITNEKLFF
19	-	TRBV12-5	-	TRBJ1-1	TGTGCTAGTGGTTTGCCCCCGATGACGTCCAGGGGAGGGAACACTGAAGCTTTCTTT	CASGLPPMTSRGGNTEAFF
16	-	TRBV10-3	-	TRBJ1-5	TGTGCCATCAGTGAGTGGGGGGCAGGCGGGGGTCAGCCCCAGCATTTT	CAISEWGAGGGQPQHF
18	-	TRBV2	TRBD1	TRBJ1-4	TGTGCCAGCAGTGCCGGGACAGGGGGCGCGTGGACTAATGAAAAACTGTTTTTT	CASSAGTGGAWTNEKLFF
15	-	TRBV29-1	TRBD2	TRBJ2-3	TGCAGCGCCCGCCAAGCGGGGGCTATCACAGATACGCAGTATTTT	CSARQAGAITDTQYF
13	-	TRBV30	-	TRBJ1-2	TGTGCCTGGAGTAAGGGATTCAGCGCTGGCTACACCTTC	CAWSKGFSAGYTF
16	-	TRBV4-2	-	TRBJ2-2	TGTGCCAGCAGCCAAGTTCCAGGGGATATCACCGGGGAGCTGTTTTTT	CASSQVPGDITGELFF
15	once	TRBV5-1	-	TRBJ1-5	TGCGCCAGCAGCTTGGGGGGGGCAGAACATCAGCCCCAGCATTTT	CASSLGGAEHQPQHF
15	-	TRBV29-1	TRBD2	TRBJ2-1	TGCAGCCTCTGGACTAGCGGGAGGTCAAGGCATGAGCAGTTCTTC	CSLWTSGRSRHEQFF
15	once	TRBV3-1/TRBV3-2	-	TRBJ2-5	TGTGCCAGCAGCCAAACACGGGGGTCCCAAGAGACCCAGTACTTC	CASSQTRGSQETQYF
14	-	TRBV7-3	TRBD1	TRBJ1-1	TGTGCCAGCAGCCCACAGGGGGCGAGCACTGAAGCTTTCTTT	CASSPQGASTEAFF
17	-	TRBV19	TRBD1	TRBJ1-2	TGTGCCAGTAGTATCCCACCCGGACAGGGCCTAAACTATGGCTACACCTTC	CASSIPPGQGLNYGYTF
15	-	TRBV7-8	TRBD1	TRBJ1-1	TGTGCCAGCAGCCCGGGACAGGGGCCGAACACTGAAGCTTTCTTT	CASSPGQGPNTEAFF